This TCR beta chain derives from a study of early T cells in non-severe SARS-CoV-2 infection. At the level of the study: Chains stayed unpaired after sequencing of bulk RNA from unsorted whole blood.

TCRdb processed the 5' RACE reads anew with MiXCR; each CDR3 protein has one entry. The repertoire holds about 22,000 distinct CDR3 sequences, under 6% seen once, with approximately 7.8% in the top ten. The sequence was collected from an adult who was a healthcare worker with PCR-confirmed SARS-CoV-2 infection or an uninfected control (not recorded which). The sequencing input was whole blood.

CDR3: CASSSRTGRNDMNEQFF. As DNA, the CDR3 is TGTGCCAGCAGCTCCCGGACGGGTAGGAATGATATGAATGAGCAGTTCTTC. The rearrangement uses TRBV7-8 and TRBJ2-1; D is unclear. There are 17 residues in the CDR3. Per germline, CDR1 SGHVS and CDR2 FQNEAQ. V was trimmed by 4 bases and J by 7 bases, leaving 23 bases between them.